This entry lists 18 T cell receptor beta chains sequenced from one sample in a study of naive and memory T cell subsets. Their recognized antigens are unknown. Findings and caveats of the study: Possibly reflecting memory cells re-expressing CD45RA, a few larger clonotypes occurred in naive repertoires, especially CD8.

Both TRBC1 and TRBC2 were covered by a beta constant-region primer of two equimolar oligonucleotides. Four rounds of PCR amplified the ligated cDNA using nested alpha and beta constant-region primers plus SP2. TCRdb independently ran MiXCR on the UMI-ligation and nested PCR reads; one entry per CDR3 protein. The repertoire holds some 82,000 distinct CDR3 sequences, with around 11% as singletons. Sequencing input: naive CD4+ T cells from blood. These receptors all come from a human donor in good health.

This chain links TRBV6-1 with TRBJ2-1; TRBD2 agrees at 8 bases. Germline lookup yields CDR1 MNHNS and CDR2 SASEGT. V gave up 4 bases and J gave up 7 bases; unmatched junction bases: 9. CDR3 length: 15 residues. CDR3 bases: TGTGCCAGCAGTGCTCGGGGGGGACGTAGGAATGAGCAGTTCTTC. Its translation is CASSARGGRRNEQFF.

This clonotype occurred a few times. The chain has TRBV7-9 and TRBJ2-1; a weak D match, TRBD2 (6 bases). The CDR3 contains 16 residues. Germline CDR1 is SEHNR and CDR2 is FQNEAQ (reference sequence). Between the trimmed V and J ends, which lost 2 bases and 4 bases, there was a span of 15 bases. Written as DNA, the CDR3 is TGTGCCAGCAGCTTAAATTCGGCTAGCGTATACAATGAGCAGTTCTTC. The encoded protein is CASSLNSASVYNEQFF.

This clonotype showed up just a few times. The chain uses TRBV29-1 and TRBJ1-1, with 7 bases that match TRBD1. The V and J ends lost 7 bases and 0 bases, in that order; junction bases with no gene match: 5. The CDR3 length is 13 residues. Germline loops: CDR1 SQVTM, CDR2 ANQGSEA. The CDR3 DNA reads TGCAGCGCGATACAGGGGCTGAACACTGAAGCTTTCTTT. It encodes CSAIQGLNTEAFF. Complete variable domain (other parts from reference TRBV29-1 and TRBJ1-1): SAVISQKPSRDICQRGTSLTIQCQVDSQVTMMFWYRQQPGQSLTLIATANQGSEATYESGFVIDKFPISRPNLTFSTLTVSNMSPEDSSIYLCSAIQGLNTEAFFGQGTRLTVV.

The chain links TRBV20-1 to TRBJ1-1; no firm D call. CDR1 is DFQATT, CDR2 SNEGSKA, per germline (reference sequence). Trimming shortened V by 0 bases and J by 1 base, and 9 bases separated the two germline ends. The CDR3 is 14 amino acids. In nucleotides, the CDR3 is TGCAGTGCTAGAGATATTCGGCAGAACACTGAAGCTTTCTTT. Its translation is CSARDIRQNTEAFF.

The rearrangement uses TRBV12-3 or TRBV12-4 and TRBJ1-2, with D possibly matching TRBD1 (6 bases). The CDR3 has 11 amino acids. With 3 bases removed from V and 7 bases from J, the gap between germline ends came to 6 bases. The DNA of the CDR3 is TGTGCCAGCAGTTTGGGGGCTGGCTACACCTTC. This translates into CASSLGAGYTF.

This clonotype has at least ten counts. The chain employs TRBV4-3 and TRBJ2-2; TRBD1 is a possible D gene (5 bases). This CDR3 spans 16 amino acids. V gave up 4 bases and J gave up 3 bases, with 15 bases separating them. Germline V gives CDR1 LGHNA, CDR2 YSLEER. The DNA for the CDR3 is TGCGCCAGCAGCCTTATAAGGTCCAGGGACACCGGGGAGCTGTTTTTT. As protein: CASSLIRSRDTGELFF.

The sample holds a few counts of this clonotype. The chain combines TRBV5-6 with TRBJ2-7; D is unresolved. The CDR3 extends over 15 amino acids. Germline V gene data show CDR1 as SGHDT and CDR2 as YYEEEE. The V end lost 0 bases, the J end lost 5 bases, and 15 bases lay between the germline ends. For the CDR3, the DNA is TGTGCCAGCAGCTTGGCCGTCGGCAGTCTCCACGAGCAGTACTTC. Its protein is CASSLAVGSLHEQYF.

The chain couples TRBV7-9 to TRBJ1-4, with D hard to call. The V end lost 3 bases, the J end lost 6 bases, and 17 bases lay between the germline ends. The CDR3 runs 16 residues. The germline V gene encodes CDR1 SEHNR and CDR2 FQNEAQ (reference sequence). The CDR3 loop reads CASSFGDRGRDEKLFF. Written as DNA, the CDR3 is TGTGCCAGCAGCTTTGGCGATAGAGGACGCGATGAAAAACTGTTTTTT.

V and J are TRBV5-6 and TRBJ1-2; D gene uncertain. V shed 3 bases and J shed 0 bases, with 12 bases lying between them. CDR1 and CDR2 from the germline V gene are SGHDT and YYEEEE. The CDR3 covers 15 residues. The CDR3 coding sequence is TGTGCCAGCAGCTGGCGGGGTCCTGCTAACTATGGCTACACCTTC. Its protein is CASSWRGPANYGYTF. Based on the CDR3 plus reference TRBV5-6 and TRBJ1-2, the full variable domain is DAGVTQSPTHLIKTRGQQVTLRCSPKSGHDTVSWYQQALGQGPQFIFQYYEEEERQRGNFPDRFSGHQFPNYSSELNVNALLLGDSALYLCASSWRGPANYGYTFGSGTRLTVV.

This clonotype was seen a handful of times. The CDR3 spells CASSLLPGGAEAFF. Written as DNA, the CDR3 is TGTGCCAGCAGTTTACTCCCGGGGGGGGCTGAAGCTTTCTTT. V usage is TRBV27 and J usage is TRBJ1-1, with D maybe TRBD1 (5 bases). V lost 2 bases, J lost 6 bases, and 13 bases lay in between. Per germline, CDR1 MNHEY and CDR2 SMNVEV (reference sequence). The length of the CDR3 is 14 residues.

This clonotype was seen a handful of times. An end of the junction does not agree with germline; a read error may underlie this. V is TRBV29-1 and J is TRBJ2-7; D might be TRBD1 (6 bases). This CDR3 region has 13 residues. Germline lookup yields CDR1 SQVTM and CDR2 ANQGSEA. Here the CDR3 reads CSVEDRKGDLLNF. CDR3 DNA sequence: TGCAGCGTTGAAGATCGAAAGGGGGACCTACTAAACTTC.

A few counts support this clonotype. The gene calls are TRBV2 and TRBJ2-2; D is possibly TRBD2 (5 bases). This CDR3 contains 15 residues. Trimming pared 6 bases from V and 10 bases from J, leaving 21 bases between. The germline V gene has CDR1 SNHLY and CDR2 FYNNEI. This CDR3 reads CASRRRSPSGKELFF. DNA of the CDR3: TGTGCCAGCAGAAGACGGTCACCATCCGGGAAGGAGCTGTTTTTT. Drawing the rest from reference TRBV2 and TRBJ2-2, the complete variable domain is EPEVTQTPSHQVTQMGQEVILRCVPISNHLYFYWYRQILGQKVEFLVSFYNNEISEKSEIFDDQFSVERPDGSNFTLKIRSTKLEDSAMYFCASRRRSPSGKELFFGEGSRLTVL.

The rearrangement joins TRBV6-5 to TRBJ1-6; 7 nucleotides match TRBD1. The CDR3 is 14 residues long. Germline assignment: CDR1 MNHEY and CDR2 SVGAGI. Trimming took 7 bases from V and 8 from J; bases not matched to a gene: 8. This CDR3 reads CASTRGGPDSPLHF. The CDR3 DNA reads as TGTGCCAGCACCAGGGGGGGGCCGGATTCACCCCTCCACTTT.

This clonotype was recorded at least ten times. This chain connects TRBV7-6 to TRBJ2-2, with D perhaps matching TRBD1 or TRBD2 (6 bases each). This CDR3 region has 14 residues. V gave up 7 bases and J gave up 7 bases, with 16 bases separating them. Looked up from germline, CDR1 is SGHVS and CDR2 is FNYEAQ. The CDR3 reads CASTPTGAGGELFF. DNA for the CDR3: TGTGCCAGCACCCCCACGGGGGCGGGCGGGGAGCTGTTTTTT.

This clonotype appeared many times. The chain combines TRBV18 with TRBJ2-5; 7 bases map to TRBD2. The germline gives CDR1 KGHSH, CDR2 LQKENI. V lost 3 bases and J lost 1; bases outside the gene matches: 2. The CDR3 sequence is 14 residues long. The CDR3 DNA is TGTGCCAGCTCACCGCGGGGGAGCCAAGAGACCCAGTACTTC. Amino acid sequence: CASSPRGSQETQYF. Using reference TRBV18 and TRBJ2-5 for the parts outside the CDR3, the full variable domain is NAGVMQNPRHLVRRRGQEARLRCSPMKGHSHVYWYRQLPEEGLKFMVYLQKENIIDESGMPKERFSAEFPKEGPSILRIQQVVRGDSAAYFCASSPRGSQETQYFGPGTRLLVL.

The chain links TRBV6-2 or TRBV6-3 to TRBJ1-5; D not resolved. The CDR3 has 16 amino acids. Germline CDR1 MNHEY, CDR2 SVGEGT. With 5 bases removed from V and 3 bases from J, the gap between germline ends came to 17 bases. The CDR3 is CASSRPAGSLNQPQHF. CDR3 bases: TGTGCCAGCAGTCGACCCGCGGGCAGCCTCAATCAGCCCCAGCATTTT.

This clonotype appeared many times. The V and J genes are TRBV7-9 and TRBJ2-1; no reliable D call. The CDR3 runs to 13 residues. Trimming removed 1 base at V and 2 bases at J, with 3 bases between. CDR1 is SEHNR, CDR2 FQNEAQ, per germline (reference sequence). The CDR3 region has the DNA TGTGCCAGCAGCTTAGATCCCTACAATGAGCAGTTCTTC. Its protein is CASSLDPYNEQFF.

The sample holds a few counts of this clonotype. The rearrangement joins TRBV12-5 to TRBJ2-7, with D perhaps matching TRBD1 (6 bases). The CDR3 extends over 13 amino acids. V was trimmed by 5 bases and J by 3 bases, leaving 11 bases between them. Germline values: CDR1 LGHNT, CDR2 FRNRAP. CDR3 sequence: CASGQKGVYEQYF. The CDR3 bases are TGTGCTAGTGGTCAGAAGGGGGTCTACGAGCAGTACTTC.